Below, 21 T cell receptor beta chains from the same sample are listed, as sequenced in a study of blood T cell repertoires in COVID-19. Produced via immunoSEQ multiplex PCR; TCRdb's table is partial and in-frame only. This repertoire shows a few hundred thousand clones, around 88% found once; its top ten account for 6% to 6.5%. Sequenced sample: PBMCs or T cells enriched from blood (not recorded which). These receptors were collected from a woman in her thirties or forties who had recovered from COVID-19.

V usage is TRBV5-4 and J usage is TRBJ2-1; 13 positions agree with TRBD2. The CDR3 loop spans 15 amino acids. The J segment lost 4 bases and the V segment lost 4 bases, leaving 2 bases of the junction unmatched. Germline loops: CDR1 SGHNT, CDR2 YYREEE (reference sequence). For the CDR3, the DNA is TGTGCCAGCAGCCCGACTAGCGGGAGGTACAATGAGCAGTTCTTC. It specifies CASSPTSGRYNEQFF.

The chain uses TRBV9 and TRBJ2-2, with D maybe TRBD1 (6 bases). The CDR3 extends over 16 amino acids. The V end was cut by 2 bases, the J end by 4 bases, with 15 bases between. Germline V gene sequence: CDR1 SGDLS, CDR2 YYNGEE. The CDR3 loop is CASSVRGTTTTGELFF. CDR3 DNA: TGTGCCAGCAGCGTCCGAGGGACAACCACCACCGGGGAGCTGTTTTTT.

This chain connects TRBV7-9 to TRBJ1-2; D may be TRBD1 (6 bases). The CDR3 consists of 13 residues. Germline V lookup: CDR1 SEHNR, CDR2 FQNEAQ (reference sequence). Trimming shortened V by 5 bases and J by 8 bases, and 15 bases separated the two germline ends. The CDR3 region has the DNA TGTGCCAGCAGCCCAACAGGGCACGTCGGCTACACCTTC. Amino acids: CASSPTGHVGYTF.

This clone occurred a few times. This rearrangement joins TRBV20-1 to TRBJ2-1; D is undetermined. This CDR3 has 11 amino acids. Germline V gives CDR1 DFQATT, CDR2 SNEGSKA (reference sequence). V lost 6 bases and J lost 9, with 12 bases in between. CDR3 in amino acids: CSATALPEQFF. CDR3 nucleotides: TGCAGTGCGACTGCACTTCCTGAGCAGTTCTTC.

The chain combines TRBV4-3 with TRBJ2-5, with 12 bases that match TRBD2. The trim removed 4 bases at V and 0 bases at J, leaving 6 bases unmatched. The CDR3 spans 17 residues. Germline V gene lookup returns CDR1 LGHNA and CDR2 YSLEER. This chain's CDR3 is CASSPTRLAGDQETQYF. CDR3 DNA: TGCGCCAGCAGCCCCACTAGACTAGCGGGGGACCAAGAGACCCAGTACTTC.

CDR3 DNA: TGTGCCAGCCGACTAGCGGGAGGGGCGAGCTCCTACAATGAGCAGTTCTTC. It encodes CASRLAGGASSYNEQFF. The chain recombines TRBV18 with TRBJ2-1; TRBD2 matches at 14 bases. J was trimmed by 0 bases and V by 8 bases; bases with no gene match: 6. Germline CDR1 and CDR2: KGHSH and LQKENI. The CDR3 length is 17 residues.

The V call is TRBV6-5, the J call TRBJ1-2; maybe TRBD1 (6 bases). Per the germline V gene, CDR1 is MNHEY and CDR2 is SVGAGI. The V end was cut by 0 bases, the J end by 5 bases, with 13 bases between. The CDR3 sequence is 15 residues long. The chain's CDR3 is CASSYSGRQGYGYTF. DNA for the CDR3: TGTGCCAGCAGTTACTCTGGTCGGCAGGGGTATGGCTACACCTTC.

The chain carries TRBV4-3 and TRBJ2-7; TRBD2 is a possible D gene (6 bases). V was shortened by 4 bases and J by 7 bases, with 17 bases between the two germline ends. Germline CDR1 and CDR2: LGHNA and YSLEER. The CDR3 extends over 14 amino acids. CDR3: CASSRSPGRGEQYF. As DNA, the CDR3 is TGCGCCAGCAGCCGCTCTCCTGGTCGGGGGGAGCAGTACTTC.

The chain has TRBV5-6 and TRBJ2-1, with 8 bases lining up with TRBD2. CDR1 is SGHDT and CDR2 is YYEEEE in the germline V gene. Unmatched junction bases numbered 9, after V lost 2 bases and J lost 8 bases. This CDR3 has 15 amino acids. CDR3 sequence reads: CASSFDSGGSDEQFF. The CDR3 nucleotides are TGTGCCAGCAGCTTTGACTCGGGAGGGAGTGATGAGCAGTTCTTC.

The chain has TRBV5-8 and TRBJ1-5; 8 positions agree with TRBD1. The CDR3 spans 15 residues. Losses at the gene ends were 4 bases for V and 3 bases for J; bases not matched to a gene: 6. Germline V CDR1 and CDR2: SGHTS, YDEGEE. CDR3 in amino acids: CASSPGQGDNQPQHF. In DNA form, the CDR3 reads TGTGCCAGCAGCCCCGGACAGGGAGACAATCAGCCCCAGCATTTT.

The chain recombines TRBV28 with TRBJ2-7, with no clear D. The CDR3 runs to 12 residues. The V end was cut by 2 bases, the J end by 6 bases, with 8 bases between. Germline V lookup: CDR1 MDHEN, CDR2 SYDVKM. CDR3 in DNA: TGTGCCAGCAGTTTACAAGAGTCCGAGCAGTACTTC. It translates to CASSLQESEQYF.

CDR3 bases: TGTGCCATCAGTGGAGGAGTCGCGGGGGAGCAGTACTTC. Its translation is CAISGGVAGEQYF. The chain has TRBV10-3 and TRBJ2-7; a possible D gene is TRBD2 (6 bases). V lost 4 bases and J lost 7, with 14 bases in between. The CDR3 is 13 residues long. CDR1 ENHRY and CDR2 SYGVKD come from the germline V gene.

With regard to this clone: The same CDR3 also results from other DNA sequences found in this sample. The V call is TRBV7-9, the J call TRBJ2-7; possible D gene TRBD1, 6 bases. The CDR3 is made up of 12 amino acids. Trimming shortened V by 4 bases and J by 4 bases, and 8 bases separated the two germline ends. Per germline, CDR1 SEHNR and CDR2 FQNEAQ (reference sequence). As DNA, the CDR3 is TGTGCCAGCAGCTCACAGGGTTACGAGCAGTACTTC. Translation: CASSSQGYEQYF.

The V and J genes are TRBV21-1 and TRBJ2-1; the DNA was not used to check the table's D call, TRBD1. TRBV21-1 is classified as a pseudogene. The CDR3 covers 14 residues. CDR3 sequence reads: CASSKARGDNEQFF. DNA of the CDR3: TGTGCCAGCAGCAAAGCCAGGGGAGACAATGAGCAGTTCTTC.

The chain couples TRBV2 to TRBJ2-1; maybe TRBD2 (7 bases). Trimming took 3 bases from V and 8 from J, leaving 11 bases between them. The CDR3 extends over 13 amino acids. CDR1 is SNHLY and CDR2 is FYNNEI in the germline V gene. CDR3 amino acids: CASSEGAGDEQFF. The CDR3 region has the DNA TGTGCCAGCAGTGAGGGGGCGGGAGATGAGCAGTTCTTC.

This clone appeared a single time. The chain links TRBV4-3 to TRBJ2-7; 7 nucleotides line up with TRBD2. Germline V gene sequence: CDR1 LGHNA, CDR2 YSLEER. The CDR3 spans 17 residues. J gave up 3 bases and V 7 bases, and 18 bases lay outside the gene matches. The CDR3 region is CASNIWEGGTGVYEQYF. The CDR3 nucleotides read TGCGCCAGCAATATATGGGAGGGAGGGACCGGCGTCTACGAGCAGTACTTC.

This clone was found once. The chain recombines TRBV5-4 with TRBJ2-1; weak D call: TRBD2 (5 bases). The CDR3 has 15 residues. V was pared by 3 bases and J by 0 bases, with 10 bases between. Germline lookup yields CDR1 SGHNT and CDR2 YYREEE (reference sequence). This CDR3 reads CASSSKGSSYNEQFF. The CDR3 coding sequence is TGTGCCAGCAGCTCCAAAGGGAGCTCCTACAATGAGCAGTTCTTC.

This clone was seen a single time. The chain combines TRBV18 with TRBJ2-6; D is uncertain. CDR1 and CDR2 from the germline V gene are KGHSH and LQKENI. The CDR3 runs 19 residues. Trimming pared 3 bases from V and 2 bases from J, leaving 20 bases between. This CDR3 reads CASSPTHPERPAGANVLTF. For the CDR3, the DNA is TGTGCCAGCTCACCTACCCATCCAGAGAGGCCGGCTGGGGCCAACGTCCTGACTTTC.

The CDR3: CASSLGFDTSDTQYF. The DNA for the CDR3 is TGCGCCAGCAGCTTGGGTTTTGACACCTCAGATACGCAGTATTTT. The V gene is TRBV5-1, the J gene TRBJ2-3; D is unresolved. CDR1 SGHRS and CDR2 YFSETQ come from the germline V gene. With 0 bases removed from V and 4 bases from J, the gap between germline ends came to 12 bases. CDR3 size: 15 residues.

This chain links TRBV5-4 with TRBJ2-7, with D unclear. The CDR3 loop spans 15 amino acids. Trimming took 0 bases from V and 6 from J, leaving 16 bases between them. From germline, CDR1 is SGHNT and CDR2 YYREEE (reference sequence). The CDR3 DNA sequence: TGTGCCAGCAGCTTGGAGGCTAGTGGAATCTTCGAGCAGTACTTC. Translation gives CASSLEASGIFEQYF.

The chain employs TRBV7-9 and TRBJ2-4; D remains ambiguous. Trimming took 5 bases from V and 7 from J, leaving 9 bases between them. This CDR3 region has 12 residues. CDR1 and CDR2 from the germline V gene are SEHNR and FQNEAQ (reference sequence). CDR3 region: CASSLPENIQYF. The CDR3 DNA reads TGTGCCAGCAGCCTCCCGGAGAACATTCAGTACTTC.